This TCR beta chain was obtained from a study of shared clonotypes between healthy human individuals. The CDR3 is made up of 14 amino acids. Germline V gives CDR1 SGHRS, CDR2 YFSETQ. V was clipped by 0 bases and J by 1 base, with 5 bases between them. For sorted subsets, about 190 ng DNA per replicate equaled some 27,000 T cell genomes. Profiled with immunoSEQ multiplex PCR; TCRdb holds only in-frame clones, not every one. This table has about 1.5 million clones, more than 95% appearing once. V is TRBV5-1 and J is TRBJ1-5; D uncertain. The clonotype originates from a man aged 25 to 40 in good health. Sequencing input: naive CD4+ T cells sorted from blood. Subset defined: CD45RA+ positively selected. The CDR3 loop is CASSLAPSNQPQHF. Here the CDR3 DNA reads TGCGCCAGCAGCTTGGCTCCGAGCAATCAGCCCCAGCATTTT.